This passage covers 12 T cell receptor beta chains from one sample sequenced in a study of blood T cell repertoires in COVID-19. Only in-frame clones appear in the TCRdb table, and some are missing; sequencing was by immunoSEQ multiplex PCR. The data contain 84,000 or so clones, 80% of them singletons. The sample consisted of peripheral blood. The receptors shown here come from an elderly woman with acute or convalescent COVID-19.

V gene TRBV7-9 combines with J gene TRBJ2-1; TRBD1 agrees at 9 bases. Germline V gene lookup returns CDR1 SEHNR and CDR2 FQNEAQ (reference sequence). The V segment lost 4 bases and the J segment 0 bases; nucleotides outside the gene matches: 1. This CDR3 has 15 residues. DNA of the CDR3: TGTGCCAGCAGCTCGACAGGGGGCTCCTACAATGAGCAGTTCTTC. Residues: CASSSTGGSYNEQFF.

The CDR3 region is CASNFREGRNTEAFF. CDR3 nucleotide sequence: TGTGCCAGCAACTTTAGGGAAGGGAGGAACACTGAAGCTTTCTTT. This sequence joins TRBV7-8 and TRBJ1-1; no clear D. The CDR3 length is 15 residues. Germline V gene lookup returns CDR1 SGHVS and CDR2 FQNEAQ. V was cut by 7 bases and J by 1 base, with 16 bases left in between.

The chain combines TRBV12-3 or TRBV12-4 with TRBJ2-7; D unclear. Trimming stripped 2 bases from V and 2 bases from J, with 7 bases between. This CDR3 spans 13 amino acids. Here the CDR3 DNA reads TGTGCCAGCAGTTTATACAGAACCTACGAGCAGTACTTC. It translates to CASSLYRTYEQYF.

The chain uses TRBV19 and TRBJ1-4; D possibly corresponds to TRBD1 (5 bases). V lost 6 bases, J lost 0 bases, and 17 bases lay in between. The germline CDR1 and CDR2 sequences are LNHDA and SQIVND (reference sequence). The CDR3 consists of 17 residues. CDR3 nucleotides: TGTGCCAGTAGGACCGGAAACACAGGTGCAACTAATGAAAAACTGTTTTTT. Amino acid sequence: CASRTGNTGATNEKLFF.

This CDR3 reads CASSLGQGPNQPQHF. CDR3 nucleotide sequence: TGTGCCAGCAGCCTCGGACAGGGCCCCAATCAGCCCCAGCATTTT. The rearrangement uses TRBV3-1 (or the pseudogene TRBV3-2) and TRBJ1-5; 8 positions agree with TRBD1. Germline CDR1 is LGHDT and CDR2 is YNNKEL (reference sequence). J lost 3 bases, V lost 4 bases, and 5 bases had no gene match. The length of the CDR3 is 15 residues.

The chain joins TRBV2 to TRBJ1-2; D gene uncertain. The germline gives CDR1 SNHLY, CDR2 FYNNEI. The CDR3 extends over 13 amino acids. V lost 2 bases to trimming and J lost 4 bases, with 8 bases between them. CDR3: CASSEREGYGYTF. CDR3 nucleotides: TGTGCCAGCAGTGAAAGGGAGGGCTATGGCTACACCTTC.

The rearrangement uses TRBV4-1 and TRBJ2-5, with 8 bases lining up with TRBD1. CDR3 size: 16 residues. The germline CDR1 and CDR2 sequences are MGHRA and YSYEKL. J lost 5 bases, V lost 3 bases, and 11 bases had no gene match. The CDR3 reads CASSQRTGTGLETQYF. CDR3 DNA: TGCGCCAGCAGCCAGCGTACTGGGACAGGCCTTGAGACCCAGTACTTC.

This chain links TRBV5-4 with TRBJ2-7; 7 bases line up with TRBD2. CDR1 and CDR2 from the germline V gene are SGHNT and YYREEE (reference sequence). This CDR3 has 17 residues. V was clipped by 4 bases and J by 4 bases; unmatched bases: 17. The DNA of the CDR3 is TGTGCCAGCAGCCGGGCCTTCGGAGCGGGGCAGCTGTACGAGCAGTACTTC. This encodes CASSRAFGAGQLYEQYF.

The chain recombines TRBV5-1 with TRBJ2-2; 11 bases fit TRBD2. V gave up 0 bases and J gave up 5 bases; unmatched junction bases: 3. This CDR3 region has 16 residues. The germline V gene encodes CDR1 SGHRS and CDR2 YFSETQ. Written as DNA, the CDR3 is TGCGCCAGCAGCTTGGGACTAGCGGGACGGACCGGGGAGCTGTTTTTT. Residues: CASSLGLAGRTGELFF.

The CDR3 coding sequence is TGTGCCAGCAGGGGGGACAGGGGAGGGACTGAAGCTTTCTTT. It specifies CASRGDRGGTEAFF. The chain couples TRBV6-5 to TRBJ1-1, with 10 bases fitting TRBD1. This CDR3 region has 14 residues. Germline loops: CDR1 MNHEY, CDR2 SVGAGI. V lost 6 bases to trimming and J lost 5 bases; unmatched junction nucleotides: 6.

The rearrangement joins TRBV11-2 to TRBJ2-2, with TRBD1 as a possible D gene (6 bases). V was pared by 5 bases and J by 0 bases, with 13 bases between. Germline CDR1 is SGHAT and CDR2 is FQNNGV. This CDR3 region has 16 residues. In nucleotides, the CDR3 is TGTGCCAGCAGCCGTGGACAGCGCTCGAACACCGGGGAGCTGTTTTTT. Protein: CASSRGQRSNTGELFF. Full variable domain (outside the CDR3, taken from reference TRBV11-2 and TRBJ2-2): EAGVAQSPRYKIIEKRQSVAFWCNPISGHATLYWYQQILGQGPKLLIQFQNNGVVDDSQLPKDRFSAERLKGVDSTLKIQPAKLEDSAVYLCASSRGQRSNTGELFFGEGSRLTVL.

This sequence joins TRBV6-6 and TRBJ1-5; no definite D call. Trimming removed 6 bases at V and 4 bases at J, with 7 bases between. Germline lookup yields CDR1 MNHNY and CDR2 SVGAGI (reference sequence). CDR3 length equals 12 residues. CDR3 in amino acids: CASREANQPQHF. The CDR3 DNA reads as TGTGCCAGCAGGGAGGCAAATCAGCCCCAGCATTTT.